Described below is a single TCR beta chain sequence and its context. Its antigen is undetermined. The data derive from a study of T cells in Graves' hyperthyroidism and ophthalmopathy. Study-wide background: It was at initial diagnosis, before any treatment, that peripheral blood was collected.

General study findings and limits: Blood shared most expanded thyroid clonotypes above 0.001.

J was trimmed by 2 bases and V by 3 bases; bases with no gene match: 6. Germline assignment: CDR1 DFQATT and CDR2 SNEGSKA (reference sequence). This CDR3 has 16 residues. RNA transcripts were the template for amplifying TCR beta CDR3 regions. The TCR CDR3 first-round RT-PCR relied on the HTBI primer set. TCRdb itself ran the multiplex PCR reads through MiXCR, one entry per CDR3 protein. This sample has hundreds of thousands of distinct CDR3 sequences; approximately 14% occur once, and the top ten carry around 14%. Sequences were obtained from blood. The clonotype comes from a woman between 18 and 29 years old with Graves' hyperthyroidism. This sequence joins TRBV20-1 and TRBJ1-5, with 11 bases fitting TRBD1. For the CDR3, the DNA is TGCAGTGCTAGTGGATGGACAGGGGGCGGCAATCAGCCCCAGCATTTT. Protein sequence: CSASGWTGGGNQPQHF.